These 15 T cell receptor beta chains share one sample of origin, sequenced in a study of blood T cell repertoires in COVID-19. The assay was immunoSEQ multiplex PCR, and TCRdb's table has in-frame clones only and misses some. The sample contains fewer than 350,000 clones, around 90% of which appear only once. The sequenced sample was PBMCs or T cells enriched from blood (not recorded which). The origin of the receptors is a woman under 40 who had recovered from COVID-19.

The gene calls are TRBV2 and TRBJ2-7, with D perhaps TRBD1 (5 bases). The V gene lost 10 bases and the J gene lost 5 bases, with 18 bases spanning the gap. CDR1 is SNHLY, CDR2 FYNNEI, per germline. The length of the CDR3 is 13 residues. DNA of the CDR3: TGTGCCACGACGGACAATCAGGACCACGAGCAGTACTTC. Protein: CATTDNQDHEQYF.

The chain joins TRBV7-3 to TRBJ2-7, with 10 bases identical to TRBD1. Germline V gene data show CDR1 as SGHTA and CDR2 as FQGTGA. The CDR3 runs to 13 residues. J lost 3 bases, V lost 4 bases, and 0 bases had no gene match. CDR3 DNA sequence: TGTGCCAGCAGCTGGGACAGGGGCTACGAGCAGTACTTC. Amino acid sequence: CASSWDRGYEQYF.

The chain couples TRBV7-3 to TRBJ2-5, with D maybe TRBD1 (5 bases). The CDR3 covers 15 residues. The V end lost 2 bases, the J end lost 5 bases, and 15 bases lay between the germline ends. Germline CDR1 is SGHTA and CDR2 is FQGTGA. CDR3 protein: CASSLAWGEGETQYF. CDR3 nucleotide sequence: TGTGCCAGCAGCTTAGCATGGGGCGAAGGGGAGACCCAGTACTTC.

The chain couples TRBV19 to TRBJ1-2; D call uncertain. V lost 10 bases to trimming and J lost 2 bases, with 5 bases between them. Germline V gene sequence: CDR1 LNHDA, CDR2 SQIVND (reference sequence). The CDR3 has 10 residues. DNA of the CDR3: TGTGCCACTCGGAACTATGGCTACACCTTC. Translation: CATRNYGYTF.

The chain combines TRBV15 with TRBJ1-4, with D perhaps TRBD1 (6 bases). V lost 1 base to trimming and J lost 10 bases, with 19 bases between them. Germline V gives CDR1 LNHNV, CDR2 YYDKDF (reference sequence). The CDR3 loop spans 16 amino acids. Here the CDR3 reads CATSRALTGPKGKLFF. CDR3 in DNA: TGTGCCACCAGCAGAGCACTGACAGGTCCAAAGGGAAAACTGTTTTTT.

CDR3 in DNA: TGTGCCAGCAGCCAAGCGGGGGGCCCCGGTCGGGGTGAGCAGTTCTTC. Amino acids: CASSQAGGPGRGEQFF. This rearrangement joins TRBV7-2 to TRBJ2-1; 9 bases fit TRBD2. Germline CDR1 is SGHTA and CDR2 is FQGNSA. The CDR3 runs to 16 residues. J lost 9 bases, V lost 5 bases, and 14 bases had no gene match.

The rearrangement links TRBV27 to TRBJ1-5, with 7 nucleotides matching TRBD1. Per the germline V gene, CDR1 is MNHEY and CDR2 is SMNVEV (reference sequence). This CDR3 is built from 16 residues. The trim removed 1 base at V and 2 bases at J, leaving 5 bases unmatched. CDR3 region: CASSLFQGVGNQPQHF. DNA for the CDR3: TGTGCCAGCAGTTTATTTCAGGGGGTTGGCAATCAGCCCCAGCATTTT.

This clone appeared a single time. V usage is TRBV7-9 and J usage is TRBJ2-1; possibly TRBD1 for D (5 bases). CDR3 size: 14 residues. The ends were cut back, 2 bases at V and 2 bases at J, with 7 bases in the middle. Germline V gene data show CDR1 as SEHNR and CDR2 as FQNEAQ (reference sequence). The CDR3 is CASSLSGTYNEQFF. The CDR3 nucleotides read TGTGCCAGCAGCTTATCAGGGACCTACAATGAGCAGTTCTTC.

The chain is built from TRBV5-1 and TRBJ1-6, with D unresolved. CDR1 is SGHRS, CDR2 YFSETQ, per germline. V was shortened by 0 bases and J by 10 bases, with 14 bases between the two germline ends. The CDR3 is 15 amino acids. CDR3 protein: CASSLDGGFGSPLHF. The CDR3 DNA reads TGCGCCAGCAGCTTGGACGGAGGGTTCGGATCACCCCTCCACTTT.

This chain joins TRBV24-1 and TRBJ2-7; D perhaps matches TRBD1 (6 bases). There are 19 residues in the CDR3. With 2 bases removed from V and 3 bases from J, the gap between germline ends came to 25 bases. Per germline, CDR1 KGHDR and CDR2 SFDVKD. Here the CDR3 reads CATSDWGTQNRNGHYEQYF. DNA for the CDR3: TGTGCCACCAGTGATTGGGGGACACAAAATCGTAATGGGCACTACGAGCAGTACTTC.

This chain uses TRBV19 with TRBJ1-2, with 8 bases lining up with TRBD1. CDR3 length equals 12 residues. The trim removed 7 bases at V and 3 bases at J, leaving 1 base unmatched. Germline loops: CDR1 LNHDA, CDR2 SQIVND (reference sequence). CDR3 bases: TGTGCCAGTAACAGGGGGGACTATGGCTACACCTTC. Translated, it gives CASNRGDYGYTF.

The chain links TRBV5-1 to TRBJ1-4; the D gene is possibly TRBD1 (6 bases). CDR1 and CDR2 (germline): SGHRS, YFSETQ. Trimming removed 4 bases at V and 8 bases at J, with 9 bases between. This CDR3 is built from 12 residues. For the CDR3, the DNA is TGCGCCAGCAGCCCGAGGGGGGAAAAACTGTTTTTT. Encoded protein: CASSPRGEKLFF.

V usage is TRBV7-9 and J usage is TRBJ1-3, with D possibly matching TRBD1 (5 bases). V was clipped by 2 bases and J by 7 bases, with 9 bases between them. The CDR3 contains 13 residues. Germline CDR1 reads SEHNR; CDR2 reads FQNEAQ (reference sequence). The CDR3 DNA is TGTGCCAGCAGCTTAAGGCGGGGGAACACCATATATTTT. Its protein product is CASSLRRGNTIYF.

The chain joins TRBV9 to TRBJ2-7, with 7 bases lining up with TRBD1. V lost 0 bases, J lost 3 bases, and 6 bases stayed unmatched. Germline V gives CDR1 SGDLS, CDR2 YYNGEE. This CDR3 comprises 15 residues. The CDR3 loop reads CASSVAGTDFYEQYF. The CDR3 DNA is TGTGCCAGCAGCGTAGCAGGGACAGATTTCTACGAGCAGTACTTC.

This clone was counted a few times. The chain employs TRBV19 and TRBJ1-2; the D is unclear. V shed 0 bases and J shed 3 bases, with 11 bases lying between them. The germline V gene encodes CDR1 LNHDA and CDR2 SQIVND (reference sequence). The CDR3 contains 15 residues. The CDR3 DNA follows: TGTGCCAGTAGTATAGATCAGGCGAGGGACTATGGCTACACCTTC. It codes for CASSIDQARDYGYTF.